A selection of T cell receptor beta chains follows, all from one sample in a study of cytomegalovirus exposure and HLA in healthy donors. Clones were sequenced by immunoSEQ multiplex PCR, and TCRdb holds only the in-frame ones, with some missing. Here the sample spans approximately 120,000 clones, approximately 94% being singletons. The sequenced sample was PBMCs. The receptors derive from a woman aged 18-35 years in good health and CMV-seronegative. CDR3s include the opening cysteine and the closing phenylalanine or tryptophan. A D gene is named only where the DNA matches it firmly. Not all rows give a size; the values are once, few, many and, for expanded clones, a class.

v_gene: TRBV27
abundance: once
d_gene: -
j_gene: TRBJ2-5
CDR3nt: TGTGCCAGCAGTTTTCTAGGCGAGTTGCCCCAGTACTTC
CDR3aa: CASSFLGELPQYF

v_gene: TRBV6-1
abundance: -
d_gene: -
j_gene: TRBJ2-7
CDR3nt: TGTGCCAGTCTACCACAGGGTGTTGTCCACGAGCAGTACTTC
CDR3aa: CASLPQGVVHEQYF

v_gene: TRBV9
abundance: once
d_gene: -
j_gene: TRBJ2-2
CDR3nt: TGTGCCAGCAGCCCCGGTGTTACCGGGGAGCTGTTTTTT
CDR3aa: CASSPGVTGELFF

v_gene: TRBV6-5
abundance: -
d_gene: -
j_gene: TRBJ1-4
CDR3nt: TGTGCCAGCAGTTACTCGGGAGGCTCTAATGAAAAACTGTTTTTT
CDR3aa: CASSYSGGSNEKLFF

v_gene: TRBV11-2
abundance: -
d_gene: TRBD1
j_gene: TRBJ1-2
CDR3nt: TGTGCCAGCAGCCCACAGGGGGTGAGGGGCTACACCTTC
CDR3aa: CASSPQGVRGYTF

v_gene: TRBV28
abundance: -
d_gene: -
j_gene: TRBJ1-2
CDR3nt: TGTGCCAGCAGTCTAAATGGCTACACCTTC
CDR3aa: CASSLNGYTF

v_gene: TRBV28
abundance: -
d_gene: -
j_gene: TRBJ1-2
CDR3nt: TGTGCCAGCACCCTCCGCCTAGAGGCAGCAACCATCTTCAATGGCTACACCTTC
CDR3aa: CASTLRLEAATIFNGYTF

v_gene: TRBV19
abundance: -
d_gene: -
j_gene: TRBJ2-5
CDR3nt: TGTGCCAGTAGTATACTCTCCGGCAGGGTAGAGACCCAGTACTTC
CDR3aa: CASSILSGRVETQYF

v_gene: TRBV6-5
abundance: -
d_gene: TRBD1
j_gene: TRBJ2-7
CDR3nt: TGTGCCAGCAGTTCAAACAGGGGAGTCTCCTACGAGCAGTACTTC
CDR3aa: CASSSNRGVSYEQYF

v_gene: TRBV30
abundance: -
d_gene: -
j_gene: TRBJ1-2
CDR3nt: TGTGCCTGGAGCGTCAGGGTTCCAAGCTATGGCTACACCTTC
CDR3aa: CAWSVRVPSYGYTF

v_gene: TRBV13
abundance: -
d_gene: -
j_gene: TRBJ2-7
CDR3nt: TGTGCCAGCAGCAACAGTCCGGGAACCGAGCAGTACTTC
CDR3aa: CASSNSPGTEQYF

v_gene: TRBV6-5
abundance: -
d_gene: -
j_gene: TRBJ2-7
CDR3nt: TGTGCCAGCAGTCCGGACAGATCCTACGAGCAGTACTTC
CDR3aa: CASSPDRSYEQYF

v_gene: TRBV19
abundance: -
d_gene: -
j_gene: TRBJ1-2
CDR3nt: TGTGCCAGTAGTATTACTGTTACGGGGAAGAACTATGGCTACACCTTC
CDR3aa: CASSITVTGKNYGYTF

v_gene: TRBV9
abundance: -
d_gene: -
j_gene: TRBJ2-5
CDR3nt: TGTGCCAGCAGCGTAGGGCCAGGGGTGTACCAAGAGACCCAGTACTTC
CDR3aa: CASSVGPGVYQETQYF

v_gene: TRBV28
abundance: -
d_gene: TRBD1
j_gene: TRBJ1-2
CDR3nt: TGTGCCAGCACCGCGAGTCCAGGGGGGCTCCTAGGCTACACCTTC
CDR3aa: CASTASPGGLLGYTF

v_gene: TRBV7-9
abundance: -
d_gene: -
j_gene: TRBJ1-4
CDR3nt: TGTGCCAGCAGCTTAGGGGGGGAGTCTAATGAAAAACTGTTTTTT
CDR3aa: CASSLGGESNEKLFF

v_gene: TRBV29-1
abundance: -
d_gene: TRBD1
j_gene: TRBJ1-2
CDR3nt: TGCAGCGAAGAGGGACAGCACTATGGCTACACCTTC
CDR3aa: CSEEGQHYGYTF

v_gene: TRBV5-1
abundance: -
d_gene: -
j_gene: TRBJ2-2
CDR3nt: TGCGCCAGCAGCTCTGGGGGGACCGCGAACACCGGGGAGCTGTTTTTT
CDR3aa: CASSSGGTANTGELFF

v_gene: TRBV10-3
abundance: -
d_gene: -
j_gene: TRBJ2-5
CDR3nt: TGTGCCATCAGTGAAGGGGCGGGGCTGGAGACCCAGTACTTC
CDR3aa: CAISEGAGLETQYF

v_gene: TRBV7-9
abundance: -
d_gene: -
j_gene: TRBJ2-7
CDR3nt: TGTGCCAGCAGCGGACGGGGAACTACCTACGAGCAGTACTTC
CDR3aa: CASSGRGTTYEQYF

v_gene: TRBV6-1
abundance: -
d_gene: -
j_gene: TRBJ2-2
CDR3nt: TGTGCCAGCAGCCTCGGAGGGCCGTCGACCGGGGAGCTGTTTTTT
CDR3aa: CASSLGGPSTGELFF

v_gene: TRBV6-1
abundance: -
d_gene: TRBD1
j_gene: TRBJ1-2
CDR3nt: TGTGCCAGCAGTGGGTGGACAGGAACCCCTGGCTACACCTTC
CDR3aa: CASSGWTGTPGYTF

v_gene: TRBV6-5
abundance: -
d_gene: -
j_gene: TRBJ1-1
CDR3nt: TGTGCCAGCAGTACACAGATGAACACTGAAGCTTTCTTT
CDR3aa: CASSTQMNTEAFF

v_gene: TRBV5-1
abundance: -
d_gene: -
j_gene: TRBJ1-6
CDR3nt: TGCGCCAGCAGCTTAGGAGATTCGGTTTCACCCCTCCACTTT
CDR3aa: CASSLGDSVSPLHF

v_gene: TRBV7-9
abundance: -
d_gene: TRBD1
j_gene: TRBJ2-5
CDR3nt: TGTGCCAGCAGCTGGTTCTCGGGACAGCCCCAAGAGACCCAGTACTTC
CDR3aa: CASSWFSGQPQETQYF

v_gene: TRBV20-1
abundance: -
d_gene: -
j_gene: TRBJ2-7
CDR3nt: TGCAGTGCAACCCGGGCGGGAGAGCAGTACTTC
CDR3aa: CSATRAGEQYF

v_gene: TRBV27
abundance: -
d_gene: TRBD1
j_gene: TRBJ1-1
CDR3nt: TGTGCCAGCAGTTCGGGACAGGGGGCTACTGAAGCTTTCTTT
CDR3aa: CASSSGQGATEAFF

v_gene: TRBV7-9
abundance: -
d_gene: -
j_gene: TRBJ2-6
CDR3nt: TGTGCCAGCAGCTTTCTCTACTCTGGGGCCAACGTCCTGACTTTC
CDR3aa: CASSFLYSGANVLTF

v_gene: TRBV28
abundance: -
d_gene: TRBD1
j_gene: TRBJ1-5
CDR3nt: TGTGCCAGCAGTCAAGGGACAGGGGGTCAGCCCCAGCATTTT
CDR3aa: CASSQGTGGQPQHF

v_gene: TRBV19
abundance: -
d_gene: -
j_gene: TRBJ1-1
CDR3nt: TGTGCCAGTAGTATTTTCCTTTACACTGAAGCTTTCTTT
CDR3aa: CASSIFLYTEAFF

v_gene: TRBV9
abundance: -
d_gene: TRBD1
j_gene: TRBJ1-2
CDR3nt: TGTGCCAGCAGCGTCGGGGGGACAGGGAGATTTGGCTACACCTTC
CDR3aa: CASSVGGTGRFGYTF

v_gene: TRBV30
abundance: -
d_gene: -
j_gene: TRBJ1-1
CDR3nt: TGTGCCTGGAGTGGGACAGTTAGGACTGAAGCTTTCTTT
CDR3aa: CAWSGTVRTEAFF

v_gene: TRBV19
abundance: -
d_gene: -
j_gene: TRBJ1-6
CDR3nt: TGTGCCAGTTCAAGGGCGGACTTGATGAATTCACCCCTCCACTTT
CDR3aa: CASSRADLMNSPLHF

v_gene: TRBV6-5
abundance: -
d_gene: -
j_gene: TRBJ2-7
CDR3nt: TGTGCCAGCAGTACGGACTGGATCGCAAACGAGCAGTACTTC
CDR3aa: CASSTDWIANEQYF

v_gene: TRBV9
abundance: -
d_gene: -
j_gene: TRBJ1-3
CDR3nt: TGTGCCAGCAGCCACAGTGGAAACACCATATATTTT
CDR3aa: CASSHSGNTIYF

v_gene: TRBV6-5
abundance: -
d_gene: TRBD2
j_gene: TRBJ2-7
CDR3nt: TGTGCCAGCAGGGCTAGCGGGAGTCCCGAGCAGTACTTC
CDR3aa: CASRASGSPEQYF